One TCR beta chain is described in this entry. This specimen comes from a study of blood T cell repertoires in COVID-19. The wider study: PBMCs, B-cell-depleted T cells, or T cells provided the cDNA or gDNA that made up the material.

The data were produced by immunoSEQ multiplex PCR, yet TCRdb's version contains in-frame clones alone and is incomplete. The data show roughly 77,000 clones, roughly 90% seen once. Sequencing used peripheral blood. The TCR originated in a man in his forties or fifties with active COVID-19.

The CDR3 loop is CASSYSRDRINTEAFF. For the CDR3, the DNA is TGTGCCAGCAGTTACTCCCGGGACAGGATAAACACTGAAGCTTTCTTT. V gene TRBV6-2 or TRBV6-3 combines with J gene TRBJ1-1, with 8 bases lining up with TRBD1. The ends lost 0 bases at V and 2 bases at J; junction bases unmatched: 5. The CDR3 is 16 amino acids. Germline assignment: CDR1 MNHEY and CDR2 SVGEGT.